This record concerns one TCR beta chain sequence. Its target antigen remains unknown. It has no much larger one-base neighbor in the sample; base qualities were not kept. Library prep was done by the immunoSEQ multiplex PCR assay. TCRdb stores this immuneACCESS table with in-frame sequences only. Part of the clones is absent; in the studies checked, under half of the shortfall reflects unresolved V genes, and no reason is known for the rest. The sample contains some 110,000 clones, roughly 80% of them found a single time. The top ten clonotypes cover about 13% of the sample. This sample was included in a study of control samples from healthy donors and cancer patients (dated by TCRdb to between 2020 and 2021). The CDR3, cysteine through phenylalanine, is 18 amino acids long. Only the CDR3 part of the read is kept: 54 bases, read in frame from the first base. V and J are truncated by 2 bases and 11 bases respectively, leaving an intervening sequence of 25 bases. CDR1 and CDR2, looked up from the germline V gene, are MNHEY and SVGEGT.

This receptor was obtained from a woman in her 50s in good health. The rearranged chain carries TRBV6-2 or TRBV6-3 and TRBJ1-6; a weak D assignment points to TRBD1 (5 bases agree). The sample comprised blood. The nucleotides read TGTGCCAGCAGTTACGGAGGGCCCGGGACTCGCGACCGGGCACCCCTCCACTTT. Its translation is CASSYGGPGTRDRAPLHF.